This T cell receptor beta chain is from a study of T cell repertoires in cytomegalovirus infection. Study context: Well-studied HLA-B-restricted CMV epitopes were used in the study alongside recently identified HLA-C-restricted ones. A matching HLA type, together with CMV infection, was signaled by public TCR beta signatures. Study-wide results and caveats: Clonotypes of TCR beta that were HLA-C-restricted and CMV-specific dominated the ex vivo response. Summed frequency of public TCR beta families distinguished CMV carriers with the relevant HLA.

Trimming took 1 base from V and 4 from J, leaving 11 bases between them. The length of the CDR3 is 15 residues. The germline V gene has CDR1 SEHNR and CDR2 FQNEAQ (reference sequence). As for this clonotype: What it binds is unknown.

MiXCR, run by TCRdb on the reads, gives a single entry per CDR3 protein. This sample has approximately 990,000 distinct CDR3 sequences; approximately 31% occur once, and the top ten carry over 13%. V and J are TRBV7-9 and TRBJ1-5; D ambiguous. The clonotype comes from a human donor in good health (CMV status not recorded). Some clones in this sample may be carry-over from other donors' samples. Specimen: cultured CD8+ T cells from PBMCs, collected from culture after CMV antigen stimulation. As DNA, the CDR3 is TGTGCCAGCAGCTTAGGAAAGATCCCTAATCAGCCCCAGCATTTT. It translates to CASSLGKIPNQPQHF.